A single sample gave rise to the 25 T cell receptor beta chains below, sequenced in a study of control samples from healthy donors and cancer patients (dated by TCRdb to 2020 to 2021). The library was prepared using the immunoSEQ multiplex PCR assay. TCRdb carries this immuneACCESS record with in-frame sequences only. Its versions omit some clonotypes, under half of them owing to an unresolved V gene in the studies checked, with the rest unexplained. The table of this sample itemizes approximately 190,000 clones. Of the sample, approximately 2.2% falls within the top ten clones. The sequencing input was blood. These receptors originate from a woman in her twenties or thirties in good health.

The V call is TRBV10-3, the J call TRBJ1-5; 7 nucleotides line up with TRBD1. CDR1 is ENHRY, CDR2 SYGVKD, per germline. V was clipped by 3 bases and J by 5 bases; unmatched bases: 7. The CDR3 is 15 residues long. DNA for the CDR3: TGTGCCATCAGTGACGACAGGGAGGGTTATCAGCCCCAGCATTTT. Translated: CAISDDREGYQPQHF.

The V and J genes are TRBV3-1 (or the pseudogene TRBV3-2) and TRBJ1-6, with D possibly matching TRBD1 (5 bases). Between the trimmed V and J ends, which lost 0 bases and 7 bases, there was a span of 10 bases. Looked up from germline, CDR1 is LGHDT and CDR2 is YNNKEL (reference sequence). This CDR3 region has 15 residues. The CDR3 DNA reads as TGTGCCAGCAGCCAAGAGGGACGTGGGAATTCACCCCTCCACTTT. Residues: CASSQEGRGNSPLHF.

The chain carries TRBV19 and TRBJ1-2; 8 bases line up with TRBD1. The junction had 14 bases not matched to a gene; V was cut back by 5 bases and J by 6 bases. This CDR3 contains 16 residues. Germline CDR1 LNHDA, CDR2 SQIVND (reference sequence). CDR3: CASSAGRQGNWDGYTF. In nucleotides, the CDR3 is TGTGCCAGTAGTGCAGGACGACAGGGGAATTGGGATGGCTACACCTTC.

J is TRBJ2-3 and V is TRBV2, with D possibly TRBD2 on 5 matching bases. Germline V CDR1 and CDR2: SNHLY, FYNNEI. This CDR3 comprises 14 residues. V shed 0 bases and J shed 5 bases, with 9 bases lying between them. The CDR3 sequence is CASSEALRGDTQYF. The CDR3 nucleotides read TGTGCCAGCAGTGAAGCGCTTCGGGGAGATACGCAGTATTTT.

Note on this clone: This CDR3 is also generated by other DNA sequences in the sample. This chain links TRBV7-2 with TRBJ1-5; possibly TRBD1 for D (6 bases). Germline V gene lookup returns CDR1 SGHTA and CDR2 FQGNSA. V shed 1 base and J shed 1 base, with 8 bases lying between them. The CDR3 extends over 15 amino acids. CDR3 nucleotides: TGTGCCAGCAGCTTAGGGGGGCCCAGCAATCAGCCCCAGCATTTT. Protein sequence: CASSLGGPSNQPQHF.

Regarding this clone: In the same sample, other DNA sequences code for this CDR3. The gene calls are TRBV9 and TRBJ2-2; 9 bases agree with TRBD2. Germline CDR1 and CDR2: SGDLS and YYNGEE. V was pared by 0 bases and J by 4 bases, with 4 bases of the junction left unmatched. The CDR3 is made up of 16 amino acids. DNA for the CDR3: TGTGCCAGCAGCGTAGTCGGTAGCGGGGGCACCGGGGAGCTGTTTTTT. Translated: CASSVVGSGGTGELFF.

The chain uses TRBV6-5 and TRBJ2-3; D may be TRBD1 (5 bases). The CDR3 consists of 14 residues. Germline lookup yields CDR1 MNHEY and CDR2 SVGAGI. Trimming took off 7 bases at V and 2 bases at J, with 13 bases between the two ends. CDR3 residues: CASKPQGHTDTQYF. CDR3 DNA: TGTGCCAGCAAGCCTCAGGGTCACACAGATACGCAGTATTTT.

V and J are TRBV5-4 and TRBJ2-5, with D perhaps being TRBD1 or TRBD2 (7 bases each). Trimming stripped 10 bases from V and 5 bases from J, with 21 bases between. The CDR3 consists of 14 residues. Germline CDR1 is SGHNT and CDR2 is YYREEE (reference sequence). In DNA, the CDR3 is TGTGCCTCGCAGGGGGTAGCGGGTCCGGAGACCCAGTACTTC. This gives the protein CASQGVAGPETQYF.

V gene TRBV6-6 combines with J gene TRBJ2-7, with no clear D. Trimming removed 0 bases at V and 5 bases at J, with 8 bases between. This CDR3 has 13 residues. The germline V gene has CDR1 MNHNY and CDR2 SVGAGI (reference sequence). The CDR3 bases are TGTGCCAGCAGTTACTCGATTAGGAACGAGCAGTACTTC. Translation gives CASSYSIRNEQYF.

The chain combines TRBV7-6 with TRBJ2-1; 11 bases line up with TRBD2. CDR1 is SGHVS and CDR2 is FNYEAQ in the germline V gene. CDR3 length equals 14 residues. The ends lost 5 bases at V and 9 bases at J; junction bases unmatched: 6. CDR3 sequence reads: CASSVGLADGEQFF. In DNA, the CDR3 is TGTGCCAGCAGCGTGGGACTAGCGGACGGTGAGCAGTTCTTC.

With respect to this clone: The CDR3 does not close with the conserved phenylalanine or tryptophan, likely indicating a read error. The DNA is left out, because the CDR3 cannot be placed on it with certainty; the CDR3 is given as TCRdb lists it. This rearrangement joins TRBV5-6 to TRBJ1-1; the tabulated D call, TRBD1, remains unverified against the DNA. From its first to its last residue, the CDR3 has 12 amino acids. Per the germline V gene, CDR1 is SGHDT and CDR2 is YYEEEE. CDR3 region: CASSFPGQINTI.

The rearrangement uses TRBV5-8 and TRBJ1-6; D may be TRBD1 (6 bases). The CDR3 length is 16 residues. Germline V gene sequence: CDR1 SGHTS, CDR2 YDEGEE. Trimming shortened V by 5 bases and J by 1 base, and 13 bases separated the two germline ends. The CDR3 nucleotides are TGTGCCAGCAGATATGGGGACAAATCCTATAATTCACCCCTCCACTTT. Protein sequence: CASRYGDKSYNSPLHF.

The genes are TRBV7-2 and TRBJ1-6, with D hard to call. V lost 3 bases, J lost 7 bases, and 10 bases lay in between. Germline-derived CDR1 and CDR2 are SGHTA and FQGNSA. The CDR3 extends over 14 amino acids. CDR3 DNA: TGTGCCAGCAGCTTCGGACTGAAGAATTCACCCCTCCACTTT. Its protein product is CASSFGLKNSPLHF.

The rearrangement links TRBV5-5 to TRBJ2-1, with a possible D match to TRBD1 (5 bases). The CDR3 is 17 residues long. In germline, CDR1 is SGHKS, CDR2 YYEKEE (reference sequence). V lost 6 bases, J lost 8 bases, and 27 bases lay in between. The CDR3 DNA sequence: TGTGCCAGCACCCAATTACCCGACGGCCTAGGGGTGGATGAGCAGTTCTTC. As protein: CASTQLPDGLGVDEQFF.

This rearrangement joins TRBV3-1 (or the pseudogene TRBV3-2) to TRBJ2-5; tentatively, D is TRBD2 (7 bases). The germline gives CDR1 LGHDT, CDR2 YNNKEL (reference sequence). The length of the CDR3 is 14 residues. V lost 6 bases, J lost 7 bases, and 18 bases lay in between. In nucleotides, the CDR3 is TGTGCCAGCAGGAGGGGCGGGGGCTCACGGACCCAGTACTTC. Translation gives CASRRGGGSRTQYF.

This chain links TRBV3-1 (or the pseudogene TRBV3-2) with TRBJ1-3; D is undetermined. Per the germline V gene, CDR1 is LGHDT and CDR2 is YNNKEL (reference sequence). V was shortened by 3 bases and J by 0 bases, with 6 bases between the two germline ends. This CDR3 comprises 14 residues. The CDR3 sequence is CASSQGHSGNTIYF. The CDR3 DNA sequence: TGTGCCAGCAGCCAGGGTCACTCTGGAAACACCATATATTTT.

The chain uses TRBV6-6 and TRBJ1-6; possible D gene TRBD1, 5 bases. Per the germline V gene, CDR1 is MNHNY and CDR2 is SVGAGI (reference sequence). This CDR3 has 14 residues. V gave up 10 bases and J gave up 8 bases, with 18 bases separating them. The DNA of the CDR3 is TGTGCCACCGGAAGGGTTCAGGGCCATTCACCCCTCCACTTT. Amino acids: CATGRVQGHSPLHF.

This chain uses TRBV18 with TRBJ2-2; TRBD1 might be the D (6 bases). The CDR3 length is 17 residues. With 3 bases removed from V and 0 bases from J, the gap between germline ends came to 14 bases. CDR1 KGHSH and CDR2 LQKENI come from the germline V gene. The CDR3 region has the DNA TGTGCCAGCTCACCGGGGGCGACAGGATCGAACACCGGGGAGCTGTTTTTT. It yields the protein CASSPGATGSNTGELFF.

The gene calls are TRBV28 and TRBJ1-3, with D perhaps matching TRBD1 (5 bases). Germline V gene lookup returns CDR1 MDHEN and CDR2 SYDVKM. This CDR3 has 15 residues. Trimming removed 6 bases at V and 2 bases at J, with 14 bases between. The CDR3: CASRKLREAGNTIYF. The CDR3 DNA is TGTGCCAGCAGGAAACTCAGGGAGGCTGGAAACACCATATATTTT.

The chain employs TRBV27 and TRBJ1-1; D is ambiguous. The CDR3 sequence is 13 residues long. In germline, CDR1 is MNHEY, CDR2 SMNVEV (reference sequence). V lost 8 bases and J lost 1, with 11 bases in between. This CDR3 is CASQIGRNTEAFF. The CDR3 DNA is TGTGCCAGCCAGATTGGGAGGAACACTGAAGCTTTCTTT.

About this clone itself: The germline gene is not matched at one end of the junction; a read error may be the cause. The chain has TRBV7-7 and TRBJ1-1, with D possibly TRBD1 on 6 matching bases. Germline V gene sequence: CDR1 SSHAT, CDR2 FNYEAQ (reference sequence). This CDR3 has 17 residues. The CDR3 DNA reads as TGTGCTAGCAGCTTAGGGCAGGGGACCCTCTTCAACACTGAAGCTTTCTTT. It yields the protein CASSLGQGTLFNTEAFF.

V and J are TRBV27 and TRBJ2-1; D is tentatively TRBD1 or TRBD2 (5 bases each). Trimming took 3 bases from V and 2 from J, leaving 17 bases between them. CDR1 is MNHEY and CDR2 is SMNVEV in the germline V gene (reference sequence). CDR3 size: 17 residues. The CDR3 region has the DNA TGTGCCAGCAGTTTTTTCGAGGGACCCAGTGCCTACAATGAGCAGTTCTTC. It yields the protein CASSFFEGPSAYNEQFF.

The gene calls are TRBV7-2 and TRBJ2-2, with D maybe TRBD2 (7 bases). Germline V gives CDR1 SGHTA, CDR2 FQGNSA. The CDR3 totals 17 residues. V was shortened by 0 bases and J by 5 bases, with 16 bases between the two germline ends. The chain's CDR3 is CASSLAGGARPTGELFF. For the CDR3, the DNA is TGTGCCAGCAGCTTAGCGGGGGGGGCCCGACCTACCGGGGAGCTGTTTTTT.

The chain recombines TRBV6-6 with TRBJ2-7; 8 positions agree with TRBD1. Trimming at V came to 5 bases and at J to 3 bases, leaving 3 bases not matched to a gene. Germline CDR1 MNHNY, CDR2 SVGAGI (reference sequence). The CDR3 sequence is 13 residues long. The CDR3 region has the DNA TGTGCCAGCAGTCGACAGGGGATCTACGAGCAGTACTTC. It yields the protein CASSRQGIYEQYF.

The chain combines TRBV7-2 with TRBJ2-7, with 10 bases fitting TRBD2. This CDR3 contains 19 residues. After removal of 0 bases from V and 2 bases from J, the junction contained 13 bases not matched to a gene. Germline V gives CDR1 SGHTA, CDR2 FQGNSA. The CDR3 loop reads CASSLAPYRLAGAAYEQYF. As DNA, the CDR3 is TGTGCCAGCAGCTTAGCGCCTTACCGGCTAGCGGGGGCTGCCTACGAGCAGTACTTC.